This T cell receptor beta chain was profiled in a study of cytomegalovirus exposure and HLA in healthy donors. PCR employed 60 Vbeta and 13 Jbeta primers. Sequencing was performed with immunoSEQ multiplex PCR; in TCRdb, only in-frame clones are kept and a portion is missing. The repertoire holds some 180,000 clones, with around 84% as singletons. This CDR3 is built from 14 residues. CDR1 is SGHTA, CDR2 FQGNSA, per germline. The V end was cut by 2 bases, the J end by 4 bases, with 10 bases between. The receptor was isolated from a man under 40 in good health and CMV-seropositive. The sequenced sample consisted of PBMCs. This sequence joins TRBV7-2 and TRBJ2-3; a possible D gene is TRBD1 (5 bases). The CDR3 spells CASSLLPGPDTQYF. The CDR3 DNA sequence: TGTGCCAGCAGCTTATTGCCAGGGCCAGATACGCAGTATTTT.